Shown below are 2 T cell receptor beta chains from a single sample sequenced in a study of shared clonotypes between healthy human individuals. Here immunoSEQ multiplex PCR was the method, and the copy in TCRdb shows in-frame clones only, minus some. Of about 610,000 clones listed, 90% to 97% are singletons. The naive CD8 subset, CD45RO-negative cells positively selected for CCR7, excluded terminally differentiated effector memory CD45RA+ cells. The source material was naive CD8+ T cells sorted from blood. The receptors derive from a woman aged 25 to 39 in good health.

Notes on this clone: The same CDR3 is also encoded by other DNA sequences in this sample. The rearrangement joins TRBV28 to TRBJ2-5; weak D call: TRBD2 (5 bases). Germline CDR1 reads MDHEN; CDR2 reads SYDVKM. There are 11 residues in the CDR3. Trimming left V 5 bases short and J 5 bases short, with 6 bases between. The CDR3 sequence: CASSLAETQYF. Here the CDR3 DNA reads TGTGCCAGCAGTCTAGCTGAGACCCAGTACTTC.

The chain is built from TRBV7-9 and TRBJ2-7; TRBD2 might be the D (5 bases). The CDR3 is 11 amino acids. Germline CDR1 SEHNR, CDR2 FQNEAQ (reference sequence). The V end lost 5 bases, the J end lost 9 bases, and 11 bases lay between the germline ends. The CDR3 protein is CASSEQSGQYF. The CDR3 DNA sequence: TGTGCCAGCAGCGAACAGAGCGGGCAGTACTTC.